A single sample gave rise to the 2 T cell receptor beta chains below, sequenced in a study of early T cells in non-severe SARS-CoV-2 infection. TCRdb analysed the 5' RACE reads with MiXCR anew, one entry per CDR3 protein. This sample has some 96,000 distinct CDR3 sequences, with under 15% found just once. Sequenced material: whole blood. These TCRs come from an adult who was a healthcare worker with PCR-confirmed SARS-CoV-2 infection or an uninfected control (not recorded which).

The rearrangement links TRBV7-3 to TRBJ2-1; TRBD2 agrees at 13 bases. The CDR3 spans 17 residues. Germline loops: CDR1 SGHTA, CDR2 FQGTGA. With 5 bases clipped from V and 6 bases from J, the junction kept 10 bases outside the gene matches. CDR3 protein: CASSQHPGLAGINEQFF. As DNA, the CDR3 is TGTGCCAGCAGCCAGCACCCGGGACTAGCGGGAATCAATGAGCAGTTCTTC.

This clonotype was counted a few times. The rearrangement uses TRBV2 and TRBJ1-2, with D possibly matching TRBD1 (6 bases). The CDR3 has 14 residues. The germline gives CDR1 SNHLY, CDR2 FYNNEI. V dropped 7 bases and J dropped 4 bases, with 16 bases sitting between them. The CDR3 here is CASTARTDGYGYTF. CDR3 sequence (DNA): TGTGCCAGCACCGCGAGGACAGACGGCTATGGCTACACCTTC.